This TCR beta chain was recorded in a study of human T cells and chemical hapten exposure. Many counts were recorded for this clonotype. TCRdb itself ran the RACE reads through MiXCR, one entry per CDR3 protein. The data show more than 80,000 distinct CDR3 sequences, less than 14% seen once. Stated time point: patch test 3, about 24 weeks after DPC sensitization. The treatment here: therapeutic diphenylcyclopropenone sensitization with weekly scalp DPC. The sequence came from a woman between 50 and 59 years old with alopecia areata. Some clones in this sample may be carry-over from other donors' samples. Sequenced material: whole blood, taken in connection with sensitization to the hapten diphenylcyclopropenone (DPC).

The CDR3 bases are TGTGCCAGCAGTACCTCCGGGAGCGGGGGGTCCTACAATGAGCAGTTCTTC. Protein sequence: CASSTSGSGGSYNEQFF. J is TRBJ2-1 and V is TRBV6-5; TRBD2 aligns across 9 bases. V trimming: 5 bases; J trimming: 1 base; junction bases outside the gene matches: 9. Germline CDR1 and CDR2: MNHEY and SVGAGI. This CDR3 is built from 17 residues.